The present T cell receptor beta chain was sequenced within a study of beta chain features in type 1 diabetes (dated by TCRdb to the late 2010s). For the study in its entirety: Mean age, gender distribution, total cell number and subset yield were not different between patients and healthy donors. A total of just under 110,000,000 sorted cells were examined across all samples, and RNA yield correlated strongly with the number of cells per subset. The study compared TCRB repertoires of sorted circulating CD4+ T cell subsets between recently diagnosed type 1 diabetes patients and matched healthy donors. Naive and central memory subsets were obtained from all 30 or so donors, but regulatory and stem cell-like memory subsets were isolated from only 8 patients and roughly eight healthy donors. Findings and caveats that apply to the study as a whole: HLA sub-analyses involved small numbers of individuals, so any influence of HLA type on TCRB rearrangement remained unresolved. Because cDNA was sequenced instead of genomic DNA, activated cells with high expression could be over-represented, although the groups did not differ in activation or CD3 levels. In all four CD4+ subsets, TCRB CDR3 length was moderately but significantly shorter in type 1 diabetes patients. Patients with type 1 diabetes made fewer insertions and deleted more nucleotides at VDJ recombination sites, implying thymic rearrangement abnormalities. The naive, central memory and regulatory TCRB repertoires appeared to resemble one another more closely among patients than among healthy donors. PCR might favor shorter templates, but patient and control samples were amplified and corrected together, so any skew would affect both groups equally.

This clone appeared a few times. Its antigen is not yet known. Base qualities were left out, and no much larger clone turns up one base away. A single peripheral blood draw of around 0.11 L on average was collected from each donor into heparinised tubes. A BD FACSAria II was used to sort naive, central memory, regulatory and stem cell-like memory CD4+ T cells with a panel that included CD45RO, CCR7, CD25, CD127, CD95 and CD27. All sorted populations exceeded 98% purity. Right away, PBMCs were isolated by Lymphoprep density gradient centrifugation and were stained directly, with no culture step. So that batch effects would be minimized, each experiment stained and sorted samples in pairs, pairing one healthy donor with one patient. The entire amount of isolated RNA was reverse transcribed using the High Capacity cDNA Reverse Transcription Kit, so the sequenced TCRB transcripts were expressed ones. Naive, central memory and regulatory T cell samples underwent deep immunoSEQ sequencing, averaging about 3.57 million total reads per sample. Sorted cells were lysed in RLT buffer and RNA was extracted with DNase-treated RNeasy Micro or Mini kits, depending on cell number. Each cell subset was processed separately to prevent cross-contamination, with patient and healthy donor samples processed together. The immunoSEQ multiplex PCR was used to amplify TCRB sequences from cDNA, yielding 87-bp fragments that span the CDR3 region. Amplicons were sequenced on the Illumina HiSeq platform. Processing in the source paper ran as follows. PCR bias was computationally corrected using synthetic template baselines, reads within Hamming distance 2 were collapsed, and singletons that could not be merged were discarded. By aligning reads against IMGT, V, D and J genes, CDR3 length, and insertions or deletions at six rearrangement sites were assigned. Within each subset, clonotype counts were normalized to the number of sorted cells before true diversity and Gini coefficients were calculated with the tcR R package. Repertoire sharing was quantified using the overlap coefficient calculated on TCRB nucleotide sequences. TCRdb provides this immuneACCESS table in a form limited to in-frame rearrangements. Some clones are lacking; in checked studies, under half of them reflect an unresolved V gene, and why the rest are absent is not known. That table is the source of V, J and clone size, and D and trimming were worked out from the DNA. This sample comprises tens of thousands of clones, roughly 70% of them detected only once. The ten largest clones represent more than 2% of the sample.

CDR3 length: 12 amino acids, cysteine to phenylalanine. Only the CDR3 DNA stays, 36 bases, in frame from base 1. V is pared back by 1 base and J by 11 bases, with 11 bases lying between the germline termini. According to the germline V gene (reference sequence), CDR1 reads SEHNR and CDR2 reads FQNEAQ. Recombination connected TRBV7-9 to TRBJ1-1, with a tentative D gene TRBD1 over 5 matching bases. The source is a woman in her late teens or twenties with type 1 diabetes. The sequenced sample consisted of Tregs from blood. Reading the label with the study, this specimen's cell subset or site is: regulatory CD4+ T cells. Here is the DNA: TGTGCCAGCAGCTTAGTTCGGGGGATGGCTTTCTTT. Translated, this is CASSLVRGMAFF.